This T cell receptor (beta chain) was identified in a study of neurological immune-mediated disorders. The study drew its healthy controls from blood bank volunteers in Maryland, USA. Trimming removed 1 base from V and 3 bases from J, with 15 bases in between. The V gene's germline CDR1 is SEHNR and CDR2 FQNEAQ (reference sequence). There are 16 residues in the CDR3. This clonotype was seen at least ten times. Its antigen is unknown. The cDNA was generated by 5'RACE with 10-nucleotide random UMIs. Each CDR3 protein is one row after TCRdb ran MiXCR on the 5' RACE reads. The table lists roughly 56,000 distinct CDR3 sequences, about an eighth of them singletons. The study, taken as a whole, reports: No CDR3 amino acid sequences were shared by expanded clones across subjects, suggesting private repertoires in all groups.

The sequenced sample consisted of PBMCs. The gene calls are TRBV7-9 and TRBJ2-5, with D unresolved. The clonotype comes from a man aged 55-75 years in good health. The CDR3, as DNA: TGTGCCAGCAGCTTAGGATCGGGCATTAACAAAGAGACCCAGTACTTC. This gives the protein CASSLGSGINKETQYF.